This T cell receptor (beta chain) emerged from a study of shared clonotypes between healthy human individuals. Points from the study as a whole: Clonotype sharing levels among donors were expected to vary with sequencing depth.

Notes on this clone: Its antigen is as yet unknown. In the same sample, other DNA sequences code for this CDR3.

Sequencing used immunoSEQ multiplex PCR; TCRdb keeps in-frame clones, though not all of them. The repertoire includes about 1 million clones, approximately 68% of them detected once, and 1.5% sits in the top ten. CDR3 length: 14 amino acids. Trimming stripped 3 bases from V and 5 bases from J, with 10 bases between. The germline V gene encodes CDR1 MNHNS and CDR2 SASEGT. The chain is built from TRBV6-1 and TRBJ1-4; D gene uncertain. The clonotype originates from a man younger than 30 in good health. Sequencing was carried out using memory CD4+ T cells sorted from blood. Subset noted: CD45RA-negative fraction. CDR3 loop: CASSDARLNEKLFF. CDR3 DNA sequence: TGTGCCAGCAGTGACGCCAGGCTAAATGAAAAACTGTTTTTT.